This entry is about one T cell receptor beta chain. Trimming removed 5 bases at V and 2 bases at J, with 12 bases between. Germline CDR1 is SEHNR and CDR2 is FQNEAQ (reference sequence). CDR3 size: 14 residues. This entry is derived from a study of blood T cell repertoires in COVID-19. For the study at large: T cells, B-cell-depleted T cells, or PBMCs supplied cDNA or gDNA.

Measured with immunoSEQ multiplex PCR; TCRdb has only the in-frame clones, and not every one. Of 350,000 or so clones listed, roughly 88% were seen once; the top ten hold 1.6%. The chain combines TRBV7-9 with TRBJ1-2; possible D gene TRBD1, 6 bases. This clonotype was sampled from a woman in her thirties with COVID-19, enrolled during active disease. The sequencing input was peripheral blood. The CDR3 protein is CASSRNQGNYGYTF. In DNA, the CDR3 is TGTGCCAGCAGCCGTAACCAGGGGAACTATGGCTACACCTTC.